The 2 T cell receptor beta chains in this list originate from one sample, sequenced in a study of OX40 agonist ivuxolimab in advanced cancers. Clones were sequenced by immunoSEQ multiplex PCR, and TCRdb holds only the in-frame ones, with some missing. The table records about 81,000 clones, around 80% of them present only once. The specimen comprised CD4+ or CD8+ T cells sorted from blood, sampled in a trial of the OX40 agonist ivuxolimab. The receptors derive from an adult with an advanced solid tumor such as melanoma, head and neck, liver or kidney cancer.

The chain carries TRBV19 and TRBJ2-1; TRBD2 aligns across 8 bases. Germline CDR1 is LNHDA and CDR2 is SQIVND (reference sequence). V lost 7 bases, J lost 3 bases, and 5 bases stayed unmatched. The CDR3 is 14 residues long. The CDR3 sequence is CASTAGVLYNEQFF. CDR3 bases: TGTGCCAGTACAGCGGGAGTGCTCTACAATGAGCAGTTCTTC.

The rearrangement joins TRBV9 to TRBJ2-2; no clear D gene. This CDR3 is built from 16 residues. CDR1 and CDR2 (germline): SGDLS, YYNGEE. V was pared by 4 bases and J by 0 bases, with 13 bases between. This CDR3 is CASSILARANTGELFF. CDR3 in DNA: TGTGCCAGCAGCATCTTGGCGCGAGCGAACACCGGGGAGCTGTTTTTT.